The 31 T cell receptor beta chains presented below share a single source sample, sequenced in a study of CD8+ T cells in alopecia areata. RNA extraction and reverse transcription yielded cDNA as sequencing template. Clones were read by immunoSEQ multiplex PCR, and TCRdb kept only the in-frame ones, dropping some. This sample has around 70,000 clones, with over 25% found just once. Noted treatment: oral pan-JAK inhibitor, 5-10 mg twice daily. Specimen: CD8+ T cells sorted from blood, collected at week 4, from a patient treated with tofacitinib. All receptors derive from a human donor with alopecia areata.

This clone was recorded many times. The chain has TRBV2 and TRBJ1-5; D may be TRBD1 (5 bases). The length of the CDR3 is 15 residues. Per germline, CDR1 SNHLY and CDR2 FYNNEI. V was shortened by 2 bases and J by 6 bases, with 14 bases between the two germline ends. This CDR3 is CASSEWGPGGQPQHF. Here the CDR3 DNA reads TGTGCCAGCAGTGAATGGGGCCCCGGGGGTCAGCCCCAGCATTTT. Variable domain in full (rest from reference TRBV2 and TRBJ1-5): EPEVTQTPSHQVTQMGQEVILRCVPISNHLYFYWYRQILGQKVEFLVSFYNNEISEKSEIFDDQFSVERPDGSNFTLKIRSTKLEDSAMYFCASSEWGPGGQPQHFGDGTRLSIL.

The chain combines TRBV29-1 with TRBJ2-2; 9 positions agree with TRBD1. V lost 0 bases to trimming and J lost 4 bases; unmatched junction nucleotides: 18. The germline gives CDR1 SQVTM, CDR2 ANQGSEA. This CDR3 is 20 amino acids long. CDR3 nucleotide sequence: TGCAGCGTTGAAGATCTAGAGTGGGACAGGGACCGCGGGGGCACCGGGGAGCTGTTTTTT. As protein: CSVEDLEWDRDRGGTGELFF.

In this sample, this clone turned up a few times. The rearrangement joins TRBV11-2 to TRBJ2-2; D is possibly TRBD1 (6 bases). The CDR3 runs 16 residues. Germline loops: CDR1 SGHAT, CDR2 FQNNGV. V was cut by 4 bases and J by 4 bases, with 16 bases left in between. The CDR3: CASSSPRGGGTGELFF. The CDR3 nucleotides read TGTGCCAGCAGCTCCCCCAGGGGCGGAGGCACCGGGGAGCTGTTTTTT.

V usage is TRBV9 and J usage is TRBJ2-1; possibly TRBD1 for D (5 bases). V shed 4 bases and J shed 3 bases, with 14 bases lying between them. Looked up from germline, CDR1 is SGDLS and CDR2 is YYNGEE. This CDR3 is 15 amino acids long. The CDR3 loop reads CASSFRTGHYNEQFF. For the CDR3, the DNA is TGTGCCAGCAGCTTTAGAACAGGCCACTACAATGAGCAGTTCTTC.

The rearrangement joins TRBV19 to TRBJ2-1, with 10 bases that match TRBD2. With V trimmed by 5 bases and J by 9 bases, 19 bases remained unmatched. Germline values: CDR1 LNHDA, CDR2 SQIVND (reference sequence). The length of the CDR3 is 18 residues. The CDR3 is CASSARDVLLAGGGEQFF. DNA of the CDR3: TGTGCCAGTAGTGCCCGGGACGTCCTCTTAGCGGGAGGCGGTGAGCAGTTCTTC.

This chain joins TRBV29-1 and TRBJ1-4, with TRBD1 as a possible D gene (6 bases). The V end was cut by 7 bases, the J end by 0 bases, with 9 bases between. Germline CDR1 and CDR2: SQVTM and ANQGSEA. The CDR3 contains 13 residues. The CDR3 coding sequence is TGCAGCGCGTGGACAGCAACTAATGAAAAACTGTTTTTT. Its protein is CSAWTATNEKLFF. Looking up the rest from reference TRBV29-1 and TRBJ1-4 gives the full variable domain: SAVISQKPSRDICQRGTSLTIQCQVDSQVTMMFWYRQQPGQSLTLIATANQGSEATYESGFVIDKFPISRPNLTFSTLTVSNMSPEDSSIYLCSAWTATNEKLFFGSGTQLSVL.

By sample share, this clone is medium-sized. This chain's CDR3 is CASSLFDFYEQYF. In DNA form, the CDR3 reads TGTGCCAGCAGCTTATTCGATTTCTACGAGCAGTACTTC. This chain joins TRBV11-2 and TRBJ2-7, with unresolved D. The CDR3 is 13 amino acids. The V and J ends lost 2 bases and 3 bases respectively, with 8 bases between them. Germline V gene lookup returns CDR1 SGHAT and CDR2 FQNNGV.

In this sample, this clone turned up a few times. The chain links TRBV29-1 to TRBJ2-5, with 7 positions matching TRBD1. CDR1 is SQVTM, CDR2 ANQGSEA, per germline. Trimming cost V 3 bases and J 5 bases; bases outside gene matches: 9. There are 14 residues in the CDR3. The CDR3 protein is CSVESRGPAETQYF. CDR3 nucleotides: TGCAGCGTTGAGTCTAGGGGGCCGGCGGAGACCCAGTACTTC.

In its sample, this clone was seen a few times. The chain is built from TRBV7-8 and TRBJ2-1; D may correspond to TRBD1 or TRBD2 (5 bases each). Per the germline V gene, CDR1 is SGHVS and CDR2 is FQNEAQ. V was cut by 3 bases and J by 6 bases, with 15 bases left in between. This CDR3 comprises 15 residues. The DNA for the CDR3 is TGTGCCAGCAGCTTCCGGACCAGGGAGCGCAATGAGCAGTTCTTC. This sequence encodes CASSFRTRERNEQFF.

The V and J genes are TRBV27 and TRBJ2-7, with D possibly TRBD1 on 6 matching bases. Germline CDR1 and CDR2: MNHEY and SMNVEV (reference sequence). The CDR3 has 15 residues. V lost 3 bases, J lost 4 bases, and 16 bases lay in between. The CDR3 sequence: CASSLAQGLTYEQYF. DNA for the CDR3: TGTGCCAGCAGTTTGGCACAGGGCTTAACATACGAGCAGTACTTC.

The chain combines TRBV23-1 with TRBJ1-1, with 9 bases identical to TRBD1. TRBV23-1 is treated as an ORF (open reading frame) with a function not yet certain. This CDR3 contains 17 residues. Trimming removed 2 bases from V and 0 bases from J; junction bases left unmatched: 7. The CDR3 nucleotides are TGCGCCAGCAGTCAACCCCCGGGACAGGGAATGAACACTGAAGCTTTCTTT. Translated: CASSQPPGQGMNTEAFF.

In its sample, this clone was seen a few times. The CDR3 bases are TGTGCCAGCAGTGCGATCGGCACTGAAGCTTTCTTT. It specifies CASSAIGTEAFF. The V gene is TRBV28, the J gene TRBJ1-1; D is ambiguous. CDR1 is MDHEN, CDR2 SYDVKM, per germline. V was trimmed by 5 bases and J by 4 bases, leaving 8 bases between them. The CDR3 sequence is 12 residues long.

This clone was counted a few times. The J gene is TRBJ1-1, the V gene TRBV11-2, with 10 bases identical to TRBD1. The CDR3 contains 14 residues. J gave up 12 bases and V 5 bases, and 12 bases lay outside the gene matches. From germline, CDR1 is SGHAT and CDR2 FQNNGV. The CDR3 DNA sequence: TGTGCCAGCAGCCCAGAGACAGGGGGCTTGGGGTCTTTCTTT. Translation: CASSPETGGLGSFF.

This clone was seen only a few times. The V gene is TRBV29-1, the J gene TRBJ2-1; the D gene is possibly TRBD1 (6 bases). Germline V gene data show CDR1 as SQVTM and CDR2 as ANQGSEA. V was pared by 3 bases and J by 9 bases, with 18 bases between. The CDR3 contains 14 residues. The CDR3 DNA reads as TGCAGCGTTGATGGAGACAGGTTGATCGGTGAGCAGTTCTTC. This gives the protein CSVDGDRLIGEQFF.

There are a few counts of this clone. In DNA form, the CDR3 reads TGCGCCAGCAGCCAAGAGGGTTCCGTCAAAGGCCGTGGGGGAGCTTTCTTT. As protein: CASSQEGSVKGRGGAFF. V gene TRBV4-1 combines with J gene TRBJ1-1, with D maybe TRBD1 (5 bases). CDR3 size: 17 residues. V lost 0 bases to trimming and J lost 10 bases, with 24 bases between them. Germline values: CDR1 MGHRA, CDR2 YSYEKL.

The gene calls are TRBV7-9 and TRBJ2-5; D gene ambiguous. Trimming removed 1 base from V and 3 bases from J, with 9 bases in between. The CDR3 runs 14 residues. CDR1 SEHNR and CDR2 FQNEAQ come from the germline V gene (reference sequence). Here the CDR3 DNA reads TGTGCCAGCAGCTTAGATATGACAAAAGAGACCCAGTACTTC. Amino acid sequence: CASSLDMTKETQYF. Supplemented by reference TRBV7-9 and TRBJ2-5, the full variable domain reads DTGVSQNPRHKITKRGQNVTFRCDPISEHNRLYWYRQTLGQGPEFLTYFQNEAQLEKSRLLSDRFSAERPKGSFSTLEIQRTEQGDSAMYLCASSLDMTKETQYFGPGTRLLVL.

V usage is TRBV4-1 and J usage is TRBJ2-2; D may match TRBD1 or TRBD2 (5 bases each). Trimming pared 8 bases from V and 1 base from J, leaving 11 bases between. There are 14 residues in the CDR3. The V gene's germline CDR1 is MGHRA and CDR2 YSYEKL. The CDR3 sequence: CASRDGGNTGELFF. DNA for the CDR3: TGCGCCAGCCGGGACGGAGGGAACACCGGGGAGCTGTTTTTT.

This clone was seen just once. V and J are TRBV7-2 and TRBJ1-4; possible D gene TRBD1, 5 bases. The CDR3 runs to 14 residues. The V end lost 5 bases, the J end lost 4 bases, and 11 bases lay between the germline ends. Germline V gives CDR1 SGHTA, CDR2 FQGNSA. CDR3 nucleotide sequence: TGTGCCAGCAGCCCTCGGGACGGTAATGAAAAACTGTTTTTT. Residues: CASSPRDGNEKLFF.

This clone was counted at least ten times. The chain couples TRBV29-1 to TRBJ1-1, with 9 bases identical to TRBD1. Germline CDR1 reads SQVTM; CDR2 reads ANQGSEA. This CDR3 spans 14 amino acids. V lost 3 bases, J lost 0 bases, and 2 bases stayed unmatched. In DNA, the CDR3 is TGCAGCGTTGACTGGACAGGGGTGAACACTGAAGCTTTCTTT. Amino acids: CSVDWTGVNTEAFF.

The V and J genes are TRBV27 and TRBJ1-5; D possibly corresponds to TRBD1 (6 bases). In germline, CDR1 is MNHEY, CDR2 SMNVEV (reference sequence). The CDR3 consists of 14 residues. V was shortened by 8 bases and J by 7 bases, with 18 bases between the two germline ends. Written as DNA, the CDR3 is TGTGCCAGCGGCCTCGCCGGGACATGGCAGCCCCAGCATTTT. Protein product: CASGLAGTWQPQHF.

This clone was counted between two and nine times. The rearrangement uses TRBV4-3 and TRBJ1-2, with D perhaps matching TRBD1 (6 bases). The V and J ends lost 0 bases and 2 bases respectively, with 13 bases between them. From germline, CDR1 is LGHNA and CDR2 YSLEER. This CDR3 contains 16 residues. The CDR3 region is CASSQEGAGNNYGYTF. CDR3 coding DNA: TGCGCCAGCAGCCAAGAGGGGGCGGGAAACAACTATGGCTACACCTTC.

This clone came up a few times. The rearrangement links TRBV27 to TRBJ2-7; 7 bases align to TRBD2. V was pared by 3 bases and J by 6 bases, with 8 bases of the junction left unmatched. Germline V lookup: CDR1 MNHEY, CDR2 SMNVEV (reference sequence). The CDR3 is 14 residues long. This CDR3 is CASSFGGSSFEQYF. CDR3 nucleotides: TGTGCCAGCAGTTTCGGCGGGAGCTCGTTCGAGCAGTACTTC.

The rearrangement uses TRBV29-1 and TRBJ2-2; 10 positions agree with TRBD1. The CDR3 covers 13 residues. The ends lost 6 bases at V and 6 bases at J; junction bases unmatched: 4. CDR1 and CDR2 from the germline V gene are SQVTM and ANQGSEA. CDR3 loop: CSVSGTGAGELFF. The CDR3 coding sequence is TGCAGCGTCTCCGGGACAGGGGCCGGGGAGCTGTTTTTT.

The rearrangement uses TRBV9 and TRBJ2-1; 8 bases fit TRBD2. V gave up 0 bases and J gave up 3 bases; unmatched junction bases: 2. CDR1 and CDR2 (germline): SGDLS, YYNGEE. The CDR3 loop spans 15 amino acids. In DNA, the CDR3 is TGTGCCAGCAGCGTAGGCGGGAGGAACTACAATGAGCAGTTCTTC. Encoded protein: CASSVGGRNYNEQFF.

The J gene is TRBJ2-7, the V gene TRBV5-1, with 11 bases matching TRBD2. V gave up 0 bases and J gave up 7 bases; unmatched junction bases: 3. Germline V gene sequence: CDR1 SGHRS, CDR2 YFSETQ. The CDR3 contains 14 residues. For the CDR3, the DNA is TGCGCCAGCAGCTTGGATCTAGCGGGAGGAGAGCAGTACTTC. This translates into CASSLDLAGGEQYF.

The CDR3: CASSNPGTGTYEQYF. In nucleotides, the CDR3 is TGTGCCAGCAGTAACCCCGGGACAGGGACCTACGAGCAGTACTTC. The J gene is TRBJ2-7, the V gene TRBV25-1; 9 bases match TRBD1. The CDR3 contains 15 residues. Germline V gene lookup returns CDR1 MGHDK and CDR2 SYGVNS. The V gene end was trimmed by 5 bases and the J gene end by 2 bases; junction bases not matched to a gene: 7.

The chain has TRBV5-1 and TRBJ2-7; 8 bases match TRBD1. CDR3 length: 15 residues. The germline gives CDR1 SGHRS, CDR2 YFSETQ. Trimming cost V 2 bases and J 1 base; bases outside gene matches: 5. The CDR3 DNA reads as TGCGCCAGCAGCTTTAGACAGGGGATATCCTACGAGCAGTACTTC. It translates to CASSFRQGISYEQYF.

The J gene is TRBJ2-1, the V gene TRBV30, with D possibly being TRBD2 (5 bases). The V gene's germline CDR1 is GTSNPN and CDR2 SVGIG (reference sequence). The CDR3 has 13 amino acids. Trimming pared 2 bases from V and 8 bases from J, leaving 13 bases between. The CDR3 nucleotides are TGTGCCTGGAGTCGCGAAGGGAGCGATGAGCAGTTCTTC. As protein: CAWSREGSDEQFF.

This clone was seen more than once but under ten times. The CDR3 sequence: CAWSETAYNEQFF. For the CDR3, the DNA is TGTGCCTGGAGTGAGACCGCCTACAATGAGCAGTTCTTC. The chain has TRBV30 and TRBJ2-1; D remains ambiguous. V lost 1 base to trimming and J lost 2 bases, with 6 bases between them. The CDR3 runs to 13 residues. Germline V CDR1 and CDR2: GTSNPN, SVGIG (reference sequence). The entire variable domain, with the rest obtained from reference TRBV30 and TRBJ2-1, is as follows: SQTIHQWPATLVQPVGSPLSLECTVEGTSNPNLYWYRQAAGRGLQLLFYSVGIGQISSEVPQNLSASRPQDRQFILSSKKLLLSDSGFYLCAWSETAYNEQFFGPGTRLTVL.

J is TRBJ2-1 and V is TRBV29-1; TRBD2 aligns across 9 bases. The CDR3 consists of 13 residues. CDR1 and CDR2 (germline): SQVTM, ANQGSEA. V trimming: 5 bases; J trimming: 10 bases; junction bases outside the gene matches: 9. CDR3 loop: CSVRLGLAEEQFF. CDR3 DNA sequence: TGCAGCGTTAGATTGGGACTAGCAGAGGAGCAGTTCTTC.

The rearrangement joins TRBV7-9 to TRBJ2-1; 7 bases align to TRBD2. CDR1 SEHNR and CDR2 FQNEAQ come from the germline V gene (reference sequence). This CDR3 comprises 14 residues. V lost 4 bases to trimming and J lost 6 bases; unmatched junction nucleotides: 6. The CDR3 sequence: CASSWRETSNEQFF. The CDR3 DNA reads TGTGCCAGCAGCTGGCGGGAGACGTCCAATGAGCAGTTCTTC.